This T cell receptor beta chain was identified in a study of cytomegalovirus exposure and HLA in healthy donors (dated by TCRdb to 2016 to 2017). Background for the entire study: In an earlier analysis of several hundred of the donors, approximately 260 Gb of sequence data and approximately 100 million unique TCR beta sequences from roughly 180 million T cells were reported. An early release that covered several hundred HLA-typed donors contained 300 to 350 gigabases of sequencing data and around 80 million unique TCR sequences. Of the 300 to 500 genotyped donors, less than 90% were placed in the genetic ancestry cluster associated with self-reported Caucasian donors. The aim of the study was to test whether cataloging public T cell receptors could identify signatures of past pathogen exposure. The study used immunosequencing to profile the T cell repertoires of 600 to 850 subjects and linked those repertoires to cytomegalovirus serostatus. Besides the first cohort of roughly 660 subjects, a separate validation cohort made up of 90 to 150 different subjects was used. To predict cytomegalovirus infection status, the study brought together high-throughput TCR immunosequencing, statistical association of individual TCRs with disease status, and machine learning. A later analysis re-analyzed previously published TCR beta repertoires from approximately 670 donors and added high-resolution HLA genotyping to study TCR occurrence patterns. The later analysis used no new phenotypic data to find candidate immune exposures, relying instead on TCR beta sequences and their occurrence across donors. To decide whether each TCR beta V gene segment behaved as functional or pseudogenic, an earlier analysis of 587 of the donors relied on high-throughput TCR beta sequencing. Donor age, sex, ethnicity and CMV serostatus were collected together with the repertoire data. Genome-wide SNP genotypes for about 55% of the 666 donors were used in a later genetic analysis, which treated that subset as a discovery cohort. All discovery cohort repertoires had been generated on a single sequencing platform. HLA typing included class I and class II loci at four-digit resolution. Typing coverage differed by locus: A, B, C, DRB1 and DQB1 were typed in roughly 620-630 donors, DQA1 in roughly 500, DPA1 in around 600, and DPB1 in roughly 470. Five DR-DQ haplotypes were handled as single units for association and clustering because linkage in the cohort was strong. Across under 500 genotyped donors of the cohort, an average of about 240,000 unique TCR beta nucleotide sequences per donor were sequenced, and approximately 19% of those sequences were non-productive. Study-level results and caveats: In a later genetic analysis, a missense DCLRE1C variant was associated with V-gene and J-gene trimming of TCR beta chains, and the association was replicated in an independent cohort. Some IMGT-functional V segments, including TRBV6-2 and TRBV6-3, could not be distinguished by the 87-base-pair reads and were therefore excluded. Over 15 rarely observed V segments, including chromosome 9 orphons, were excluded from the earlier analysis of 550 to 700 of the donors because counts were too low. According to the authors, the approach could potentially be generalized to other disease states and immunological phenotypes. A later analysis found that HLA-associated TCR beta chains were more clonally expanded and had lower generation probabilities than equally common non-associated chains. Roughly uniform sequencing depth across donors was assumed in presence/absence analyses, although this assumption may not hold. In a later analysis, TCR association rates were found to vary across HLA loci, with the most associated TCRs seen for DRB1 alleles and the fewest for HLA-C alleles. An earlier analysis of approximately 590 of the donors showed that most TCR beta V segments appeared in productive rearrangements either about 87% or about 30% of the time, which broadly matched IMGT annotations. When HLA alleles, especially DR and DQ, strongly co-occurred, TCR associations were difficult to assign to individual alleles. Several of the top co-occurrence clusters appeared to be linked to parvovirus B19, influenza, CMV and Epstein-Barr virus, according to a later analysis. HLA typing was unavailable for some donors at each locus, so association tests used only the typed subset. Linkage disequilibrium might explain the correlated functional status among segregating V segments, but an unknown experimental factor could not be ruled out. According to a later genetic analysis, donors in an Asian-associated ancestry cluster had fewer N-insertions in productive TCRs than the roughly 670-donor mean. At a false discovery rate of 0.05, a later analysis linked about 16,000 TCR beta sequences to specific HLA alleles. In both the original and validation cohorts, the classifier was reported to diagnose cytomegalovirus status with high specificity and sensitivity. A further reported finding was that TCR beta sequences accurately predicted the HLA-A and HLA-B alleles for most subjects in the first cohort. A cluster of highly shared sequence variants was judged likely to represent a technical artifact of the sequencing pipeline. Immune exposure information for the cohort was limited to CMV serostatus. Across donors, most TCR sequences were observed very rarely, whereas some public TCRs were present in many individuals. A later analysis found that most CMV-associated TCR beta chains appeared HLA-restricted, with HLA associations seemingly driven largely by CMV exposure. In vitro tests confirmed that three of the cytomegalovirus-associated TCR beta chains recognize cytomegalovirus antigens. A total of fewer than 200 TCR beta chains were listed by the study as associated with cytomegalovirus. Only TCR beta chains were sequenced in this cohort, and the absence of alpha or paired-chain data limited detectable features.

Notes on this clone: Its cognate antigen has yet to be identified. Qualities for individual bases were not recorded, and no much larger clone is one base off.

Receptor libraries were prepared by the immunoSEQ multiplex PCR assay. The multiplex PCR relied on a mix of 60 forward primers for TCR Vbeta segments and 13 reverse primers for TCR Jbeta segments. A multiplex PCR assay on genomic DNA amplified the CDR3 region of rearranged TCR beta genes. The amplified TCR beta libraries were sequenced on the Illumina HiSeq System as 87-base-pair reads. Per the original workflow: Across the 500 to 850 repertoires, a later analysis counted 80 million or so unique TCR beta chains, 8.5 million to 12 million of which were shared by at least two donors. Raw reads were error-corrected and collapsed into unique sequences by a nearest-neighbor algorithm in which closely related sequences were merged to remove PCR and sequencing errors. Alignment of CDR3 sequences to IMGT reference sequences was used to assign V, D and J gene segments. For a sequence to be retained, a match of at least six nucleotides was required to both a V gene segment and a J gene segment. Rearrangements were classified as productive when the CDR3 lacked stop codons and remained in frame with V and J, and all other rearrangements were classified as non-productive. Following IMGT convention, CDR3 was defined as the stretch from the second conserved V-encoded cysteine up to the conserved J-encoded phenylalanine. Sequences without an unambiguous match to a single V gene segment were excluded from the earlier analysis of about 600 of the donors. In an earlier analysis of some 590 of the donors, a V segment was called functional when productive rearrangements were above 56.7%, and segregating when the standard deviation between donors exceeded 5%. To diagnose cytomegalovirus status from the catalog of TCR beta chain sequences, a statistical classification framework was built. A later analysis assigned V and J genes by comparing TCR nucleotide sequences with IMGT/GENE-DB human TR gene sequences. The TCRdist pipeline was used in a later analysis to assign CDR3 sequences and most-parsimonious VDJ recombination scenarios. A later analysis defined each TCR beta chain by its CDR3 amino acid sequence plus V-gene family, and excluded reads lacking a unique V-gene family. In a later analysis, around 600 highly shared, low-generation-probability nucleotide sequences were removed to address suspected cross-contamination and a sequencing artifact. In a later analysis, a clonal expansion index for each public chain was calculated from normalized within-repertoire ranks of inferred template counts. A later analysis computed generation probabilities with a VDJ recombination model fitted to out-of-frame rearrangements, and checked the results against IGoR. In a later analysis, TCR-TCR, TCR-HLA and TCR-CMV co-occurrence was scored with hypergeometric tests, and a repertoire-size bias correction was applied to TCR pairs. To estimate false discovery rates, a later analysis permuted the HLA or CMV assignments 20 times. In a later analysis, co-occurring TCRs were grouped with DBSCAN, and TCRdist sequence similarity was added when clustering was performed within HLA-allele-positive subsets. For co-occurrence clustering, repertoires with fewer than 30,000 or more than 120,000 public chains were excluded, along with about five repertoires with anomalous nucleotide sharing. TCRdb took this table from immuneACCESS and kept in-frame rearrangements with V and J called. Such tables lack part of the clones; where checked against another copy, unresolved V genes explain under half of the gap, and the rest is unexplained. V, J and clone size are those of that table, while D and trimming were read from the DNA. This sample is represented by some 150,000 clones; about three quarters of them were singletons. The ten largest clonotypes hold roughly an eighth of the sample.

The cohort was made up of several hundred healthy bone marrow donors. At the time of sampling, every cohort member was nominally healthy, though immune exposures that went unrecorded were likely present. CMV serostatus was recorded as positive for around 300 and negative for about 55% of the roughly 670 cohort members, whereas no CMV serostatus was recorded for the donor in question. Each donor provided a peripheral blood sample, and peripheral blood mononuclear cells were used for TCR beta sequencing. The Qiagen DNeasy Blood Extraction Kit was used to extract genomic DNA from the blood cell samples. Relative to germline, V is 1 base shorter and J is 4 bases shorter, with 10 bases between their ends. The germline V gene provides CDR1 SGHTA and CDR2 FQGNSA. The CDR3 contains 14 residues, cysteine and phenylalanine counted. The only DNA kept is the CDR3, 42 bases in frame from the first base.

Recombination joined TRBV7-2 with TRBJ1-2; the D gene cannot be named for sure. Sequenced input: PBMCs. This receptor was identified in a human donor in good health. DNA sequence: TGTGCCAGCAGCTTAGACGGCGGTAGCTATGGCTACACCTTC. This translates into CASSLDGGSYGYTF. With the portions outside the CDR3 filled from the reference TRBV7-2 and TRBJ1-2 genes, the complete variable region becomes GAGVSQSPSNKVTEKGKDVELRCDPISGHTALYWYRQSLGQGLEFLIYFQGNSAPDKSGLPSDRFSAERTGGSVSTLTIQRTQQEDSAVYLCASSLDGGSYGYTFGSGTRLTVV.